The entry below gives a single T cell receptor (beta chain) sequence along with its context. No antigen is known for it. CDR1 is SEHNR, CDR2 FQNEAQ, per germline (reference sequence). This CDR3 region has 12 residues. V lost 1 base to trimming and J lost 11 bases, with 11 bases between them. Tagging with unique molecular identifiers was a feature of the TCR beta cDNA libraries. TCRdb re-called the PCR reads through MiXCR, storing one row per CDR3 protein. The sample carries fewer than 700,000 distinct CDR3 sequences, roughly 40% recorded once. This specimen belongs to a study of post-analysis software for immune sequencing data. Study-level findings and limits: Pronounced co-clustering by F measure was evident among identically batched samples. TRBV5-6, TRBV5-1 and TRBV20-1 were among roughly 5 TRBV segments more frequent in patients than controls. People with multiple sclerosis had a significantly lower normalized Chao1 diversity than controls did.

The V and J genes are TRBV7-9 and TRBJ2-5, with D unresolved. This sequence was found in a girl aged 5-17 years with multiple sclerosis. Input material: blood. This CDR3 is CASSLVDPAQYF. The CDR3 nucleotides are TGTGCCAGCAGCTTAGTGGACCCCGCGCAGTACTTC. The whole variable domain, remainder taken from reference TRBV7-9 and TRBJ2-5, is DTGVSQNPRHKITKRGQNVTFRCDPISEHNRLYWYRQTLGQGPEFLTYFQNEAQLEKSRLLSDRFSAERPKGSFSTLEIQRTEQGDSAMYLCASSLVDPAQYFGPGTRLLVL.